These 27 T cell receptor beta chains were sequenced from one sample in a study of CD8 T cells in ankylosing spondylitis. TCRdb re-called the 5' RACE reads through MiXCR, storing one row per CDR3 protein. The sample yields about 260,000 distinct CDR3 sequences, 20% to 30% seen once. Source material: blood, either unsorted or a sorted T cell fraction (not recorded which). The source is a male donor with ankylosing spondylitis or in good health (not recorded which).

The V and J genes are TRBV27 and TRBJ2-1; D is unclear. Germline CDR1 MNHEY, CDR2 SMNVEV (reference sequence). CDR3 length equals 11 residues. V was clipped by 4 bases and J by 6 bases, with 4 bases between them. CDR3 region: CASSYFNEQFF. The CDR3 DNA reads as TGTGCCAGCAGTTATTTCAATGAGCAGTTCTTC.

The sample holds many counts of this clonotype. This chain joins TRBV20-1 and TRBJ1-2; no clear D. This CDR3 contains 10 residues. With 5 bases removed from V and 5 bases from J, the gap between germline ends came to 6 bases. Germline loops: CDR1 DFQATT, CDR2 SNEGSKA (reference sequence). The chain's CDR3 is CSAYMYGYTF. The CDR3 DNA reads as TGCAGTGCTTATATGTATGGCTACACCTTC.

This chain uses TRBV2 with TRBJ2-5; a weak D match, TRBD1 (6 bases). Trimming shortened V by 5 bases and J by 1 base, and 14 bases separated the two germline ends. Looked up from germline, CDR1 is SNHLY and CDR2 is FYNNEI. The CDR3 loop spans 15 amino acids. The CDR3 DNA reads TGTGCCAGCAGTACCTCCAGGGGTGGCCAAGAGACCCAGTACTTC. Protein product: CASSTSRGGQETQYF.

This clonotype was picked up a small number of times. V usage is TRBV12-3 or TRBV12-4 and J usage is TRBJ2-7, with no clear D. Trimming cost V 3 bases and J 0 bases, with 12 bases left between them. The CDR3 length is 15 residues. In DNA, the CDR3 is TGTGCCAGCAGTTTGTCGGGTTTGGGCTCCTACGAGCAGTACTTC. Translated: CASSLSGLGSYEQYF.

This chain uses TRBV7-8 with TRBJ1-2; D uncertain. V lost 4 bases and J lost 2, with 11 bases in between. This CDR3 region has 14 residues. CDR1 and CDR2 (germline): SGHVS, FQNEAQ. DNA for the CDR3: TGTGCCAGCAGCTCGCGGACGGGGAACTATGGCTACACCTTC. Translation gives CASSSRTGNYGYTF.

This clonotype was seen more than once but under ten times. The J gene is TRBJ2-5, the V gene TRBV20-1; D is unclear. The germline CDR1 and CDR2 sequences are DFQATT and SNEGSKA (reference sequence). V lost 6 bases, J lost 3 bases, and 17 bases lay in between. The length of the CDR3 is 14 residues. CDR3 in amino acids: CSAHSDGEKETQYF. The DNA of the CDR3 is TGCAGTGCCCATTCTGACGGAGAGAAAGAGACCCAGTACTTC.

The V call is TRBV24-1, the J call TRBJ2-1; 7 nucleotides line up with TRBD1. The germline V gene has CDR1 KGHDR and CDR2 SFDVKD. Trimming cost V 7 bases and J 4 bases; bases outside gene matches: 6. The CDR3 spans 14 residues. The CDR3 region is CATRPTGNYNEQFF. DNA for the CDR3: TGTGCCACCAGACCGACAGGGAATTACAATGAGCAGTTCTTC.

Many counts were recorded for this clonotype. The chain carries TRBV5-6 and TRBJ1-2; D might be TRBD1 (5 bases). Germline CDR1 and CDR2: SGHDT and YYEEEE. The CDR3 covers 15 residues. V lost 4 bases, J lost 6 bases, and 19 bases lay in between. The CDR3 sequence is CASSPGQGREDGYTF. CDR3 coding DNA: TGTGCCAGCAGCCCTGGCCAGGGAAGGGAGGATGGCTACACCTTC.

This clonotype appeared a few times. This chain links TRBV12-3 or TRBV12-4 with TRBJ1-2, with D possibly being TRBD1 (6 bases). The V end lost 6 bases, the J end lost 7 bases, and 15 bases lay between the germline ends. The CDR3 length is 13 residues. CDR3: CASSPDGGGGYTF. The CDR3 DNA follows: TGTGCCAGCAGCCCAGACGGGGGCGGTGGCTACACCTTC.

This clonotype has a count of ten or more. The chain is built from TRBV5-1 and TRBJ1-1, with a possible D match to TRBD1 (5 bases). This CDR3 is built from 17 residues. The ends were cut back, 0 bases at V and 4 bases at J, with 19 bases in the middle. CDR1 and CDR2 (germline): SGHRS, YFSETQ. DNA of the CDR3: TGCGCCAGCAGCTTGGGCGGGACCCAAAGGCGAGCCACTGAAGCTTTCTTT. Protein sequence: CASSLGGTQRRATEAFF.

This clonotype came up a few times. CDR3 protein: CASNRRTAGTAQYF. The CDR3 DNA reads as TGTGCCAGCAACCGTCGGACGGCTGGGACGGCCCAGTACTTC. The V and J genes are TRBV6-1 and TRBJ2-5; perhaps D is TRBD1 or TRBD2 (5 bases each). This CDR3 has 14 amino acids. Trimming took 7 bases from V and 9 from J, leaving 21 bases between them. Germline V gene sequence: CDR1 MNHNS, CDR2 SASEGT.

The V and J genes are TRBV28 and TRBJ2-1, with D perhaps TRBD1 (5 bases). V gave up 7 bases and J gave up 8 bases, with 18 bases separating them. The CDR3 length is 14 residues. From germline, CDR1 is MDHEN and CDR2 SYDVKM. In nucleotides, the CDR3 is TGTGCCAGCATTGGGGCAGGCGATGTGCATGAGCAGTTCTTC. Translating it yields CASIGAGDVHEQFF.

CDR3 in DNA: TGTGCCAGCAGTGTTCAGGAACTAGCGGGGGGAAACAATGAGCAGTTCTTC. This encodes CASSVQELAGGNNEQFF. The chain is built from TRBV2 and TRBJ2-1; 12 positions match TRBD2. The CDR3 has 17 residues. Per the germline V gene, CDR1 is SNHLY and CDR2 is FYNNEI. Unmatched junction bases numbered 9, after V lost 4 bases and J lost 5 bases.

This clonotype was detected ten times or more. The chain uses TRBV3-1 and TRBJ1-1; D unresolved. V lost 2 bases and J 6 bases, leaving 10 bases between the germline ends. Germline V CDR1 and CDR2: LGHDT, YNNKEL (reference sequence). The CDR3 consists of 13 residues. The CDR3 DNA is TGTGCCAGCAGCCAAAGGGTGTTCGCTGAAGCTTTCTTT. Its translation: CASSQRVFAEAFF. The whole variable domain, filled in from reference TRBV3-1 and TRBJ1-1, reads DTAVSQTPKYLVTQMGNDKSIKCEQNLGHDTMYWYKQDSKKFLKIMFSYNNKELIINETVPNRFSPKSPDKAHLNLHINSLELGDSAVYFCASSQRVFAEAFFGQGTRLTVV.

The chain is built from TRBV20-1 and TRBJ2-5; D is unclear. The CDR3 spans 12 residues. With 1 base removed from V and 4 bases from J, the gap between germline ends came to 7 bases. Germline CDR1 DFQATT, CDR2 SNEGSKA (reference sequence). The CDR3 is CSARVWGETQYF. The CDR3 DNA follows: TGCAGTGCTAGAGTTTGGGGAGAGACCCAGTACTTC.

The V gene is TRBV20-1, the J gene TRBJ2-2; D unresolved. The CDR3 length is 12 residues. CDR1 DFQATT and CDR2 SNEGSKA come from the germline V gene (reference sequence). V was pared by 3 bases and J by 1 base, with 3 bases between. CDR3 nucleotide sequence: TGCAGTGCTAGTATGAACACCGGGGAGCTGTTTTTT. This gives the protein CSASMNTGELFF.

This clonotype came up a few times. The chain joins TRBV29-1 to TRBJ2-1; 7 bases are a match to TRBD1. V lost 6 bases to trimming and J lost 4 bases; unmatched junction nucleotides: 12. Germline V CDR1 and CDR2: SQVTM, ANQGSEA. The CDR3 spans 15 residues. CDR3 DNA: TGCAGCGTCTCGAAAGGGGCAGGGGGTTACAATGAGCAGTTCTTC. As protein: CSVSKGAGGYNEQFF.

This clonotype appeared many times. The V call is TRBV12-3 or TRBV12-4, the J call TRBJ2-7; tentative D call: TRBD1 (5 bases). The CDR3 has 13 residues. The V and J ends lost 3 bases and 3 bases respectively, with 9 bases between them. The CDR3 coding sequence is TGTGCCAGCAGTTTCGGCAGGGTCTACGAGCAGTACTTC. Its translation is CASSFGRVYEQYF.

This clonotype was recorded at least ten times. This chain connects TRBV29-1 to TRBJ2-7; TRBD1 agrees at 11 bases. Looked up from germline, CDR1 is SQVTM and CDR2 is ANQGSEA. V was clipped by 6 bases and J by 5 bases; unmatched bases: 0. This CDR3 is 11 amino acids long. CDR3 DNA sequence: TGCAGCGTGGGACAGGGGGACGAGCAGTACTTC. It translates to CSVGQGDEQYF.

In its sample, this clonotype was seen once. The CDR3 region is CSAAGLGGNQPQHF. CDR3 coding DNA: TGCAGTGCAGCAGGGCTTGGTGGCAATCAGCCCCAGCATTTT. V gene TRBV20-1 combines with J gene TRBJ1-5, with a weak D call TRBD1 (5 bases). The CDR3 extends over 14 amino acids. V shed 6 bases and J shed 2 bases, with 14 bases lying between them. Germline V gene lookup returns CDR1 DFQATT and CDR2 SNEGSKA (reference sequence).

This clonotype was picked up a small number of times. The chain combines TRBV12-3 or TRBV12-4 with TRBJ1-5, with a possible D match to TRBD1 (5 bases). With 6 bases removed from V and 3 bases from J, the gap between germline ends came to 9 bases. The CDR3 loop spans 13 amino acids. The CDR3: CASRGTANQPQHF. CDR3 coding DNA: TGTGCCAGCAGAGGGACGGCCAATCAGCCCCAGCATTTT.

The chain is built from TRBV28 and TRBJ2-1; D not certain. V shed 4 bases and J shed 1 base, with 14 bases lying between them. In germline, CDR1 is MDHEN, CDR2 SYDVKM. CDR3 length equals 16 residues. The CDR3 nucleotides read TGTGCCAGCAGTTCCAACCAGATGTGGTCCTACAATGAGCAGTTCTTC. Translating gives CASSSNQMWSYNEQFF. The entire variable domain, with the rest obtained from reference TRBV28 and TRBJ2-1, is as follows: DVKVTQSSRYLVKRTGEKVFLECVQDMDHENMFWYRQDPGLGLRLIYFSYDVKMKEKGDIPEGYSVSREKKERFSLILESASTNQTSMYLCASSSNQMWSYNEQFFGPGTRLTVL.

This rearrangement joins TRBV20-1 to TRBJ1-3; tentatively, D is TRBD1 (5 bases). The V end lost 0 bases, the J end lost 1 base, and 13 bases lay between the germline ends. This CDR3 is built from 16 residues. Germline V gene lookup returns CDR1 DFQATT and CDR2 SNEGSKA (reference sequence). The CDR3 bases are TGCAGTGCTAGAGATCGACAGACGGGGTCTGGAAACACCATATATTTT. Residues: CSARDRQTGSGNTIYF.

This chain links TRBV7-2 with TRBJ1-1; D gene ambiguous. The CDR3 contains 15 residues. Germline values: CDR1 SGHTA, CDR2 FQGNSA. V lost 1 base, J lost 7 bases, and 16 bases lay in between. The CDR3 DNA follows: TGTGCCAGCAGCTTAGAAATTCGGTTTGGGAGTGAAGCTTTCTTT. Translating it yields CASSLEIRFGSEAFF.

This chain connects TRBV20-1 to TRBJ2-7; D is perhaps TRBD1 or TRBD2 (5 bases each). The CDR3 consists of 14 residues. Per the germline V gene, CDR1 is DFQATT and CDR2 is SNEGSKA (reference sequence). Trimming left V 4 bases short and J 2 bases short, with 15 bases between. The CDR3 DNA reads TGCAGTGCTACCATCGGGGCGGCCACCTACGAGCAGTACTTC. Amino acid sequence: CSATIGAATYEQYF.

There are a few counts of this clonotype. This chain links TRBV20-1 with TRBJ2-3, with TRBD1 as a possible D gene (6 bases). The CDR3 runs to 15 residues. Germline CDR1 DFQATT, CDR2 SNEGSKA (reference sequence). V was pared by 4 bases and J by 1 base, with 15 bases between. The chain's CDR3 is CSANTGFLGTDTQYF. The CDR3 DNA reads TGCAGTGCTAACACAGGGTTTCTGGGCACAGATACGCAGTATTTT.

In its sample, this clonotype was seen many times. This chain connects TRBV29-1 to TRBJ2-3; 8 nucleotides line up with TRBD1. The V segment lost 4 bases and the J segment 6 bases; nucleotides outside the gene matches: 3. Germline V gives CDR1 SQVTM, CDR2 ANQGSEA. CDR3 length: 12 amino acids. DNA for the CDR3: TGCAGCGTTGTCCCAGGGGGCGATACGCAGTATTTT. It translates to CSVVPGGDTQYF.